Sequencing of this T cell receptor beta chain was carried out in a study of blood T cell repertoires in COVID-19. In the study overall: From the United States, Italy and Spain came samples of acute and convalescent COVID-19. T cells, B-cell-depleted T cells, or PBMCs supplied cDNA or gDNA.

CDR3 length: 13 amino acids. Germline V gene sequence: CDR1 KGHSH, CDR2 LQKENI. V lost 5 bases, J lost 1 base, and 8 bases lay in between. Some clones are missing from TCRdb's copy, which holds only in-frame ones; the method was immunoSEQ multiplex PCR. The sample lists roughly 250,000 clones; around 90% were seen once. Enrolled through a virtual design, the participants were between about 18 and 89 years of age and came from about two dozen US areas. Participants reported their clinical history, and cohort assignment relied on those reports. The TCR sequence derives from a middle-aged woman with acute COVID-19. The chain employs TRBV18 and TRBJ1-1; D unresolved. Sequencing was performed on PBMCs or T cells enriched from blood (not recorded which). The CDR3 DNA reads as TGTGCCAGCTCAACCGACAAGAACACTGAAGCTTTCTTT. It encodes CASSTDKNTEAFF.